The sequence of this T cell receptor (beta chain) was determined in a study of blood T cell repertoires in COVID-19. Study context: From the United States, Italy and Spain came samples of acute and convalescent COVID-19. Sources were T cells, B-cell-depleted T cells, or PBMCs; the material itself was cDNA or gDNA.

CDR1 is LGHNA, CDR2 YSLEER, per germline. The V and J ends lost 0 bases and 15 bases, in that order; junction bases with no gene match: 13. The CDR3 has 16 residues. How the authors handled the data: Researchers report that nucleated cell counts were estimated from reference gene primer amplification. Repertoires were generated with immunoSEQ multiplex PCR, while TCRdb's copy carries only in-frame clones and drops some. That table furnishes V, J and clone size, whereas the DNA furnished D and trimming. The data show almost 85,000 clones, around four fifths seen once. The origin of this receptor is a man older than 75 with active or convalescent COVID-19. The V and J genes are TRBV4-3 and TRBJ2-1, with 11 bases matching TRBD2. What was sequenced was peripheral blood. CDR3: CASSQEGTSGLFGRFF. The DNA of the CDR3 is TGCGCCAGCAGCCAAGAAGGGACTAGCGGACTTTTCGGTCGGTTCTTC.